The T cell receptor beta chain under discussion was sequenced for a study of blood T cell repertoires in COVID-19. At the level of the study: The United States, Italy and Spain provided the acute and convalescent COVID-19 samples. T cells, B-cell-depleted T cells, or PBMCs supplied cDNA or gDNA.

Original data processing: Reference gene primer amplification in the assay estimated nucleated cell counts. TCRdb's copy holds only in-frame clones and misses some; the assay was immunoSEQ multiplex PCR. The V and J calls and clone size are taken from that table; D and trimming were inferred from the DNA. The data contain 200,000 to 300,000 clones, less than 90% of them singletons. This TCR was sampled from a man between 60 and 70 years old who had recovered from COVID-19. The sequencing input was peripheral blood.

CDR3 coding DNA: TGCGCCAGCAGCCGAACAGTAGAGACTAGCAGCGGAAATGAGCAGTTCTTC. It encodes CASSRTVETSSGNEQFF. V and J are TRBV4-1 and TRBJ2-1; 7 bases match TRBD2. Germline V gene lookup returns CDR1 MGHRA and CDR2 YSYEKL. The CDR3 runs to 17 residues. V lost 4 bases to trimming and J lost 7 bases; unmatched junction nucleotides: 16.